Listed here is a single TCR beta chain. The target antigen is unknown. The beta constant-region primer was an equimolar mix of two oligonucleotides covering TRBC1 and TRBC2. Nested alpha and beta constant-region primers with the SP2 primer drove four PCR rounds on ligated cDNA. TCRdb fed the UMI-ligation and nested PCR reads into MiXCR, producing one record per CDR3 protein. This sample has 80,000 to 95,000 distinct CDR3 sequences, with roughly 9.3% found just once. CMV status came from CD4+ T cell IFNgamma after overnight CMV lysate stimulation of fresh PBMCs. CD4 T cells were positively selected, then CD8 T cells from the CD4-negative fraction. The ends lost 6 bases at V and 7 bases at J; junction bases unmatched: 8. The length of the CDR3 is 15 residues. Per the germline V gene, CDR1 is SQVTM and CDR2 is ANQGSEA. This entry comes from a study of naive and memory T cell subsets. Study-wide results and limits: Diversity fell and Gini index rose from naive through CM, EM, EMRA. The power law exponent of TCR abundance differed between naive and memory cells.

The chain links TRBV29-1 to TRBJ2-2; 13 bases are shared with TRBD2. The sequence came from a human donor in good health. The sequencing input was naive CD8+ T cells from blood. This CDR3 is CSVQGLAGVVGELFF. The CDR3 DNA sequence: TGCAGCGTCCAAGGACTAGCGGGAGTTGTCGGGGAGCTGTTTTTT.